The 3 T cell receptor beta chains reported below all come from one sample, sequenced in a study of cytotoxic CD8 clonotypes in ibrutinib-treated CLL. Here immunoSEQ multiplex PCR was the method, and the copy in TCRdb shows in-frame clones only, minus some. The sample yields 300,000 or so clones, around 66% seen once. Here the sequenced sample was PBMCs, taken after 36 months of ibrutinib treatment. These TCRs come from a human donor with chronic lymphocytic leukemia.

This clone was seen a few times. V and J are TRBV9 and TRBJ2-7; D perhaps matches TRBD2 (5 bases). CDR3 length equals 13 residues. Trimming pared 0 bases from V and 7 bases from J, leaving 11 bases between. CDR1 and CDR2 from the germline V gene are SGDLS and YYNGEE. CDR3 in DNA: TGTGCCAGCAGCGTAGCTACTGAGGGAGAGCAGTACTTC. Its protein product is CASSVATEGEQYF.

The chain employs TRBV2 and TRBJ2-5; TRBD1 is a possible D gene (6 bases). The CDR3 runs to 14 residues. Germline-derived CDR1 and CDR2 are SNHLY and FYNNEI. The germline V and J ends were trimmed by 3 bases and 2 bases, with 10 bases remaining between them. Written as DNA, the CDR3 is TGTGCCAGCAGTGACCGGCAGGGGCAAGAGACCCAGTACTTC. Its protein is CASSDRQGQETQYF.

The chain couples TRBV6-5 to TRBJ2-7, with TRBD1 identical over 8 bases. Trimming at V came to 7 bases and at J to 2 bases, leaving 7 bases not matched to a gene. Looked up from germline, CDR1 is MNHEY and CDR2 is SVGAGI. The CDR3 contains 14 residues. CDR3 in amino acids: CASNQTGVTYEQYF. CDR3 coding DNA: TGTGCCAGCAACCAGACAGGGGTCACCTACGAGCAGTACTTC.